A selection of T cell receptor beta chains follows, all from one sample in a study of T cells in Graves' hyperthyroidism and ophthalmopathy. TCRdb re-derived calls from the multiplex PCR reads in MiXCR, one entry per CDR3 protein. Of about 110,000 distinct CDR3 sequences in the sample, more than 15% are singletons; the top ten hold roughly 40%. The specimen was blood. These receptors all stem from a woman aged 50 to 60 with Graves' hyperthyroidism. The CDR3 runs from the conserved cysteine through the conserved F or W.

16	TRBJ2-1	TRBV19	CASSPGAAGGDNEQFF
15	TRBJ2-1	TRBV3-1	CASSLRTSGSNEQFF
17	TRBJ2-3	TRBV11-2	CASSLGSGEPSTDTQYF
14	TRBJ2-1	TRBV15	CATRGVTGGNEQFF
15	TRBJ2-5	TRBV2	CASSGRDSYQETQYF
14	TRBJ2-7	TRBV11-2	CASSLDAGAYEQYF
15	TRBJ1-1	TRBV20-1	CSAREDRAYYTEAFF
20	TRBJ2-5	TRBV11-2	CASSLRSPGLAGGGQETQYF
15	TRBJ2-3	TRBV30	CAWSGQGSNYIRQYF
13	TRBJ2-5	TRBV20-1	CSAQGQGQETQYF
14	TRBJ2-5	TRBV20-1	CSASSGGAVETQYF
16	TRBJ2-3	TRBV20-1	CSAPELTGARRDTQYF
15	TRBJ1-2	TRBV3-1	CASRKAAGPNYGYTF
15	TRBJ2-1	TRBV11-2	CASSPDGLAGGEQFF